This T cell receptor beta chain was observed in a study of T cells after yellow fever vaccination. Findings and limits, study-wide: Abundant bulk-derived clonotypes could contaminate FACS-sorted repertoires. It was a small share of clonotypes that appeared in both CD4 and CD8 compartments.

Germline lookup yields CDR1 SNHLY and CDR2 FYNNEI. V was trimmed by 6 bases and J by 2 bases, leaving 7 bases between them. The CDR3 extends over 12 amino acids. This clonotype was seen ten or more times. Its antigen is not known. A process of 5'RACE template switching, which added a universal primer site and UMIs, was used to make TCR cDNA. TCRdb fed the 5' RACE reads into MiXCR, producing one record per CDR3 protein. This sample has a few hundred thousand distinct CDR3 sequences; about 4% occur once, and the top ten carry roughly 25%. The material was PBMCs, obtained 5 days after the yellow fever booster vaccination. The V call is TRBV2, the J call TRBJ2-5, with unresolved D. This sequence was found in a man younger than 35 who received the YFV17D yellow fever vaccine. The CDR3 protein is CASRKDQETQYF. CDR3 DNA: TGTGCCAGCAGGAAAGATCAAGAGACCCAGTACTTC.